This T cell receptor beta chain came from a study of identical twins. Study-wide findings and caveats: Zero-insertion findings could be partly confounded by invariant cells (MAIT and iNKT cells). Cord blood beta clonotypes present at high abundance carried fewer insertions; no such pattern appeared in memory repertoires.

Using its own MiXCR run on the 5' RACE reads, TCRdb lists one record per CDR3 protein. The sample has 640,000 or so distinct CDR3 sequences; roughly 6.2% are singletons. Trimming took off 6 bases at V and 9 bases at J, with 18 bases between the two ends. This CDR3 contains 14 residues. This clonotype was counted ten times or more. As yet, its antigen is unknown. What was sequenced was naive T cells sorted from blood. The chain uses TRBV12-3 or TRBV12-4 and TRBJ1-5, with D possibly matching TRBD1 (5 bases). The clonotype originates from a man aged 18 to 29 in good health. CDR3 sequence: CASRPTGYKGPQHF. The DNA of the CDR3 is TGTGCCAGCAGACCAACAGGTTACAAGGGGCCCCAGCATTTT.